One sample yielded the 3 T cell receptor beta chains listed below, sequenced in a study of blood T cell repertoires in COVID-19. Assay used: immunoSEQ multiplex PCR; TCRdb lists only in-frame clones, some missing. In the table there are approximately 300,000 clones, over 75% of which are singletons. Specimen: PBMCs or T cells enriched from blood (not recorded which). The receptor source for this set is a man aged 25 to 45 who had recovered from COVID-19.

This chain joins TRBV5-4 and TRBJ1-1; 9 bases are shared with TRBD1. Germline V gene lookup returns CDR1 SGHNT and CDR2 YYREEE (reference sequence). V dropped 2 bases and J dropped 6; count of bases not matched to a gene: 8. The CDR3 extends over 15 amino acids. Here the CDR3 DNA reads TGTGCCAGCAGCTTTCCGACAGGGGGAAGGGCTGAAGCTTTCTTT. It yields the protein CASSFPTGGRAEAFF.

The CDR3 here is CASSLYAGKYEQYF. The CDR3 bases are TGTGCCAGCAGTTTATACGCAGGGAAATACGAGCAGTACTTC. The rearrangement uses TRBV27 and TRBJ2-7; TRBD1 is a possible D gene (5 bases). Trimming removed 1 base from V and 4 bases from J, with 11 bases in between. This CDR3 has 14 amino acids. The germline V gene encodes CDR1 MNHEY and CDR2 SMNVEV (reference sequence).

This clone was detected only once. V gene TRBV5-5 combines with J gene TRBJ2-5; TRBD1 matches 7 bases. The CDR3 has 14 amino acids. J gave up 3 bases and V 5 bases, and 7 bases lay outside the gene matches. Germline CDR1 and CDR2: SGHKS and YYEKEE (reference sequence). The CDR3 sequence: CASSVDGTEETQYF. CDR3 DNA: TGTGCCAGCAGTGTTGATGGGACAGAAGAGACCCAGTACTTC.